The next 10 T cell receptor beta chains were all read from a single sample in a study of OX40 agonist ivuxolimab in advanced cancers. The table came from immunoSEQ multiplex PCR; TCRdb's copy has only in-frame clones and leaves some out. This table has 48,000 or so clones, over 80% appearing once. The source was CD4+ or CD8+ T cells sorted from blood, collected in a trial of the OX40 agonist ivuxolimab. The receptors were gathered from an adult with an advanced solid tumor such as melanoma, head and neck, liver or kidney cancer.

This chain connects TRBV2 to TRBJ2-7, with D perhaps being TRBD1 or TRBD2 (6 bases each). Germline loops: CDR1 SNHLY, CDR2 FYNNEI. V lost 6 bases and J 0 bases, leaving 12 bases between the germline ends. The CDR3 is 14 residues long. The CDR3 region has the DNA TGTGCCAGCAGCGACAGGACTAACTCCTACGAGCAGTACTTC. Its protein is CASSDRTNSYEQYF.

The CDR3 DNA reads TGTGCCAACTCGAGAGGTTCCGGGGACACTGAAGCTTTCTTT. Protein product: CANSRGSGDTEAFF. This chain uses TRBV13 with TRBJ1-1; D is undetermined. Deletions cut 10 bases from V and 3 bases from J, with 18 bases between. CDR3 length: 14 residues. From germline, CDR1 is PRHDT and CDR2 FYEKMQ (reference sequence).

V gene TRBV7-3 combines with J gene TRBJ1-1; 7 positions match TRBD1. The CDR3 has 12 amino acids. Trimming at V came to 2 bases and at J to 8 bases, leaving 2 bases not matched to a gene. Germline CDR1 is SGHTA and CDR2 is FQGTGA. The CDR3: CASSLGQEEAFF. The CDR3 DNA follows: TGTGCCAGCAGCTTAGGACAGGAAGAAGCTTTCTTT.

Written as DNA, the CDR3 is TGTGCCAGCAGCTTTTCCCGACAGGGGTGCACCTTC. This codes for CASSFSRQGCTF. The J gene is TRBJ1-2, the V gene TRBV7-2; TRBD1 matches at 8 bases. The CDR3 loop spans 12 amino acids. The V gene end was trimmed by 3 bases and the J gene end by 13 bases; junction bases not matched to a gene: 7. Germline CDR1 is SGHTA and CDR2 is FQGNSA.

The chain carries TRBV27 and TRBJ1-5, with TRBD1 as a possible D gene (5 bases). Germline CDR1 MNHEY, CDR2 SMNVEV (reference sequence). The germline V and J ends were trimmed by 1 base and 0 bases, with 13 bases remaining between them. The CDR3 totals 17 residues. CDR3 nucleotides: TGTGCCAGCAGTTTATTTTCGGGGGGGGGTAGCAATCAGCCCCAGCATTTT. Protein sequence: CASSLFSGGGSNQPQHF.

This chain uses TRBV13 with TRBJ2-1; 9 bases line up with TRBD1. CDR1 is PRHDT, CDR2 FYEKMQ, per germline (reference sequence). Germline trimming cut 5 bases from V and 7 bases from J; bases unmatched to any gene: 15. This CDR3 has 17 residues. The CDR3, as DNA: TGTGCCAGCAGCACAAAGCGAGGGACAGGGTGGGGAAATGAGCAGTTCTTC. Its translation: CASSTKRGTGWGNEQFF.

The rearrangement uses TRBV11-2 and TRBJ1-1, with no clear D. V lost 0 bases to trimming and J lost 4 bases, with 6 bases between them. The CDR3 consists of 13 residues. Germline values: CDR1 SGHAT, CDR2 FQNNGV. As DNA, the CDR3 is TGTGCCAGCAGCTTAGAACGACTCACTGAAGCTTTCTTT. Its protein is CASSLERLTEAFF.

V and J are TRBV18 and TRBJ2-7, with D uncertain. Trimming removed 0 bases from V and 6 bases from J, with 9 bases in between. Germline CDR1 is KGHSH and CDR2 is LQKENI. This CDR3 is built from 13 residues. The CDR3 here is CASSPPELPEQYF. The CDR3 DNA reads as TGTGCCAGCTCACCACCCGAACTGCCCGAGCAGTACTTC. Together with reference TRBV18 and TRBJ2-7, the CDR3 gives the full variable domain: NAGVMQNPRHLVRRRGQEARLRCSPMKGHSHVYWYRQLPEEGLKFMVYLQKENIIDESGMPKERFSAEFPKEGPSILRIQQVVRGDSAAYFCASSPPELPEQYFGPGTRLTVT.

The CDR3 sequence is CAWSPSGRPPYEQYF. CDR3 in DNA: TGTGCCTGGAGTCCCTCCGGGAGGCCGCCCTACGAGCAGTACTTC. The chain carries TRBV30 and TRBJ2-7; 7 bases match TRBD2. CDR1 and CDR2 from the germline V gene are GTSNPN and SVGIG (reference sequence). The ends lost 2 bases at V and 2 bases at J; junction bases unmatched: 9. The CDR3 is made up of 15 amino acids.

This clone has a handful of counts. The chain joins TRBV2 to TRBJ2-1, with 7 bases lining up with TRBD1. J was trimmed by 0 bases and V by 4 bases; bases with no gene match: 9. CDR3 size: 17 residues. In germline, CDR1 is SNHLY, CDR2 FYNNEI. In DNA form, the CDR3 reads TGTGCCAGCAGTGTAACACAGGGGTCCCCCTCCTACAATGAGCAGTTCTTC. This encodes CASSVTQGSPSYNEQFF.